Shown below are 11 T cell receptor beta chains from a single sample sequenced in a study of regulatory T cells in long-lasting Graves disease. Construction of TCR beta libraries relied on iRepertoire HTBI primers and on Arm-PCR targeting CDR3 regions. TCRdb re-called the multiplex PCR reads through MiXCR, storing one row per CDR3 protein. The table lists about 470,000 distinct CDR3 sequences, about a fifth of them singletons. Time point described: persistent/refractory GD, antithyroid drugs over 5 years with positive TRAb. PBMC-derived RNA was used for the TCR library. The sample consisted of peripheral blood mononuclear cells (PBMCs), taken when the disease was refractory, from a patient treated with antithyroid drugs. The receptors shown here come from a female donor with Graves disease.

This clonotype was seen at least ten times. The rearrangement joins TRBV20-1 to TRBJ2-7; tentatively, D is TRBD1 or TRBD2 (5 bases each). Trimming cost V 4 bases and J 7 bases, with 17 bases left between them. CDR3 length: 13 residues. CDR1 and CDR2 (germline): DFQATT, SNEGSKA (reference sequence). CDR3 sequence reads: CSATDGHPGEQYF. For the CDR3, the DNA is TGCAGTGCTACGGACGGACACCCGGGGGAGCAGTACTTC.

This clonotype was observed at least ten times. The chain recombines TRBV28 with TRBJ1-4, with TRBD1 identical over 7 bases. The CDR3 contains 15 residues. Trimming at V came to 5 bases and at J to 8 bases, leaving 11 bases not matched to a gene. Germline values: CDR1 MDHEN, CDR2 SYDVKM. CDR3 sequence reads: CASSPGQAQKEKLFF. DNA of the CDR3: TGTGCCAGCAGTCCCGGACAGGCCCAAAAGGAAAAACTGTTTTTT.

This clonotype was seen a few times. The CDR3, as DNA: TGCAGTGCTACTAGCCCAGGGGGGGGTAACACTGAAGCTTTCTTT. Protein sequence: CSATSPGGGNTEAFF. The chain carries TRBV20-1 and TRBJ1-1; 7 positions agree with TRBD1. The junction had 10 bases not matched to a gene; V was cut back by 4 bases and J by 2 bases. The CDR3 is 15 residues long. Germline assignment: CDR1 DFQATT and CDR2 SNEGSKA (reference sequence).

This clonotype occurred a few times. J is TRBJ1-5 and V is TRBV5-6, with TRBD1 matching 8 bases. The ends lost 1 base at V and 1 base at J; junction bases unmatched: 13. The CDR3 spans 19 residues. Germline V gives CDR1 SGHDT, CDR2 YYEEEE. The CDR3 DNA reads TGTGCCAGCAGCTTGAGGCGACAGGGGTGGGGCCGGAGCAATCAGCCCCAGCATTTT. Its protein product is CASSLRRQGWGRSNQPQHF.

This clonotype was picked up a small number of times. The rearrangement links TRBV6-1 to TRBJ2-7; D could derive from TRBD1 or TRBD2 (5 bases each). CDR3 length: 14 residues. The germline CDR1 and CDR2 sequences are MNHNS and SASEGT. The V end was cut by 6 bases, the J end by 1 base, with 13 bases between. CDR3 sequence (DNA): TGTGCCAGCAGCGGGGCGACAGTTTCCTACGAGCAGTACTTC. Translating it yields CASSGATVSYEQYF.

The V and J genes are TRBV6-1 and TRBJ2-7, with 7 bases fitting TRBD2. The CDR3 is made up of 16 amino acids. Germline V CDR1 and CDR2: MNHNS, SASEGT. J gave up 3 bases and V 6 bases, and 14 bases lay outside the gene matches. The CDR3, as DNA: TGTGCCAGCAGCACACAGCGGGACCCCCCCGGCTACGAGCAGTACTTC. This encodes CASSTQRDPPGYEQYF.

This clonotype occurred many times. The chain couples TRBV19 to TRBJ2-7, with TRBD1 matching over 7 bases. The J segment lost 3 bases and the V segment lost 9 bases, leaving 11 bases of the junction unmatched. The germline CDR1 and CDR2 sequences are LNHDA and SQIVND (reference sequence). The CDR3 consists of 14 residues. Here the CDR3 DNA reads TGTGCCAGCAGCTTAGGACAGGTCAACTACGAGCAGTACTTC. This sequence encodes CASSLGQVNYEQYF. Full variable domain (outside the CDR3, taken from reference TRBV19 and TRBJ2-7): DGGITQSPKYLFRKEGQNVTLSCEQNLNHDAMYWYRQDPGQGLRLIYYSQIVNDFQKGDIAEGYSVSREKKESFPLTVTSAQKNPTAFYLCASSLGQVNYEQYFGPGTRLTVT.

This clonotype was detected many times. This chain links TRBV27 with TRBJ2-7, with 9 bases that match TRBD2. The CDR3 is 12 residues long. Germline V lookup: CDR1 MNHEY, CDR2 SMNVEV (reference sequence). V lost 11 bases to trimming and J lost 7 bases; unmatched junction nucleotides: 9. The CDR3 sequence is CAGRLAVVEQYF. CDR3 nucleotide sequence: TGTGCCGGAAGACTAGCGGTTGTGGAGCAGTACTTC.

This clonotype was detected ten times or more. The V call is TRBV28, the J call TRBJ2-7; possibly TRBD1 for D (6 bases). Germline V gene sequence: CDR1 MDHEN, CDR2 SYDVKM. The germline V and J ends were trimmed by 6 bases and 6 bases, with 15 bases remaining between them. This CDR3 comprises 13 residues. This chain's CDR3 is CASSTHRAGEQYF. The DNA for the CDR3 is TGTGCCAGCAGCACCCACAGGGCAGGCGAGCAGTACTTC.

The chain links TRBV4-2 to TRBJ2-5, with 10 bases aligning to TRBD1. Germline V CDR1 and CDR2: LGHNA, YNFKEQ. Trimming cost V 4 bases and J 8 bases; bases outside gene matches: 13. There are 16 residues in the CDR3. The CDR3 DNA follows: TGTGCCAGCAGCCCCAGTCCCGGGACAGGGGTGGGAACCCAGTACTTC. This gives the protein CASSPSPGTGVGTQYF.

This clonotype was seen repeatedly, ten times or more. The CDR3 DNA reads TGTGCCAGCAGCTTAGTTGGGGGCTGGGAGACCCAGTACTTC. Protein sequence: CASSLVGGWETQYF. The J gene is TRBJ2-5, the V gene TRBV11-2; D is possibly TRBD1 (6 bases). V lost 1 base to trimming and J lost 5 bases, with 11 bases between them. The CDR3 is made up of 14 amino acids. CDR1 SGHAT and CDR2 FQNNGV come from the germline V gene. The variable domain in full, with the rest retrieved from reference TRBV11-2 and TRBJ2-5, is EAGVAQSPRYKIIEKRQSVAFWCNPISGHATLYWYQQILGQGPKLLIQFQNNGVVDDSQLPKDRFSAERLKGVDSTLKIQPAKLEDSAVYLCASSLVGGWETQYFGPGTRLLVL.